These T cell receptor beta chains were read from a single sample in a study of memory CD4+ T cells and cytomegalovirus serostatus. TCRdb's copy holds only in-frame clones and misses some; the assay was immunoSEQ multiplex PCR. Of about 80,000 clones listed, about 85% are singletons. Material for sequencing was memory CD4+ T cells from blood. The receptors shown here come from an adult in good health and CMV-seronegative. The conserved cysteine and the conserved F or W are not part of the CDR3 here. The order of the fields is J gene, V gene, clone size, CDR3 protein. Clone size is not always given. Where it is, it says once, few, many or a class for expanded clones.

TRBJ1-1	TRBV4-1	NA	ASSQGQGIGAEAF
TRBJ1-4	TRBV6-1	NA	ASNLDRPNEKLF
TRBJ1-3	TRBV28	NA	ASLDRGYRESGNTIY
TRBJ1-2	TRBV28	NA	ASTGGAGYGYT
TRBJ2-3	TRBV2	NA	ASSERLVLRYTQY
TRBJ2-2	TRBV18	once	ASSPSGQRTGELF
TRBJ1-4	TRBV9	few	ASSVGLNEKLF
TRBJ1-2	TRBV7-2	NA	ASRQGVSPYGYT
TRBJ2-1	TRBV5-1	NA	ASSPTSGGGYNEQF
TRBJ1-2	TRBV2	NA	ASSARGFYGYT
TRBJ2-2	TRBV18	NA	ASSPSQGSGTGELF
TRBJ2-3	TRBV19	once	ASSIALGPHRHTQY
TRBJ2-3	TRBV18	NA	ASSPDRARSTDTQY
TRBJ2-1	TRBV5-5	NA	ASSLAGGPQNEQF
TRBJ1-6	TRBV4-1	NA	ASSRSDRGFSPLH
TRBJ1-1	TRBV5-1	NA	ASSLVGGNTEAF
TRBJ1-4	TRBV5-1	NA	ASRPTGGANKLF
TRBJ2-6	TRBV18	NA	ASSPDSPFSGANVLT
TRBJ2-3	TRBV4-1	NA	ASSLRVGSTDTQY
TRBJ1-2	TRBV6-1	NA	ASSGQWSGGYT